The 19 T cell receptor beta chains below were found in one sample sequenced in a study of PD-1 blockade in mismatch repair-deficient tumors. For these TCRs, the target antigens are not known. The time point here: approximately 10-day in vitro stimulation with candidate neoantigen peptide 3. This table comes from immunoSEQ multiplex PCR, and its TCRdb copy is limited to in-frame clones, with some not included. The table includes approximately 9,000 clones, about 90% detected once. The input for sequencing was cells cultured in vitro, taken from a patient treated with pembrolizumab. The origin of the receptors is an adult with mismatch repair-deficient cancer.

The CDR3, as DNA: TGCGCCAGCAGCTGGGGAGACCCCAATGAGCAGTTCTTC. Translation: CASSWGDPNEQFF. V and J are TRBV5-1 and TRBJ2-1; D perhaps matches TRBD2 (5 bases). There are 13 residues in the CDR3. Germline assignment: CDR1 SGHRS and CDR2 YFSETQ. V dropped 3 bases and J dropped 6 bases, with 10 bases sitting between them.

This clone was seen more than once but under ten times. The chain carries TRBV18 and TRBJ1-6; D is ambiguous. The CDR3 sequence is 14 residues long. Germline V gene sequence: CDR1 KGHSH, CDR2 LQKENI. The V and J ends lost 5 bases and 5 bases respectively, with 10 bases between them. As DNA, the CDR3 is TGTGCCAGCTCATCCCATGGGGATAATTCACCCCTCCACTTT. Its translation: CASSSHGDNSPLHF. Looking up the rest from reference TRBV18 and TRBJ1-6 gives the full variable domain: NAGVMQNPRHLVRRRGQEARLRCSPMKGHSHVYWYRQLPEEGLKFMVYLQKENIIDESGMPKERFSAEFPKEGPSILRIQQVVRGDSAAYFCASSSHGDNSPLHFGNGTRLTVT.

The chain links TRBV11-2 to TRBJ2-3; a possible D gene is TRBD2 (6 bases). V shed 4 bases and J shed 0 bases, with 14 bases lying between them. This CDR3 has 16 residues. CDR1 is SGHAT, CDR2 FQNNGV, per germline. CDR3 loop: CASSYGGGTSTDTQYF. CDR3 DNA: TGTGCCAGCAGCTACGGTGGGGGGACTAGCACAGATACGCAGTATTTT.

V gene TRBV5-1 combines with J gene TRBJ2-7; 10 bases align to TRBD1. Germline V CDR1 and CDR2: SGHRS, YFSETQ. This CDR3 has 13 residues. V shed 5 bases and J 3 bases; nucleotides not matched to a gene: 2. CDR3 nucleotides: TGCGCCAGCAGTTGGACAGGGGGCTACGAGCAGTACTTC. Protein: CASSWTGGYEQYF.

This sequence joins TRBV5-6 and TRBJ1-3; D uncertain. The CDR3 has 17 residues. Germline CDR1 SGHDT, CDR2 YYEEEE. V shed 4 bases and J shed 0 bases, with 17 bases lying between them. This CDR3 is CASSTFRQRYSGNTIYF. The CDR3 DNA follows: TGTGCCAGCAGCACCTTTAGGCAGCGCTACTCTGGAAACACCATATATTTT.

DNA of the CDR3: TGTGCCAGCAGCCCCGGGACTAGCGGGAGGATCCATCAGGTCGGGGCCCAGTACTTC. As protein: CASSPGTSGRIHQVGAQYF. The chain uses TRBV5-4 and TRBJ2-5; TRBD2 agrees at 15 bases. The CDR3 length is 19 residues. Germline lookup yields CDR1 SGHNT and CDR2 YYREEE (reference sequence). V shed 4 bases, J shed 9 bases, and the junction held 19 bases outside the gene matches. The full variable domain, in which reference TRBV5-4 and TRBJ2-5 provide the parts outside the CDR3, is ETGVTQSPTHLIKTRGQQVTLRCSSQSGHNTVSWYQQALGQGPQFIFQYYREEENGRGNFPPRFSGLQFPNYSSELNVNALELDDSALYLCASSPGTSGRIHQVGAQYFGPGTRLLVL.

The chain links TRBV7-9 to TRBJ1-1; possibly TRBD1 for D (5 bases). There are 16 residues in the CDR3. V was cut by 1 base and J by 4 bases, with 16 bases left in between. Germline lookup yields CDR1 SEHNR and CDR2 FQNEAQ (reference sequence). The CDR3 loop reads CASSLDPGYGLTEAFF. CDR3 coding DNA: TGTGCCAGCAGCTTAGATCCAGGGTACGGACTCACTGAAGCTTTCTTT.

The V and J genes are TRBV28 and TRBJ2-2, with a weak D call TRBD1 (6 bases). Trimming took off 5 bases at V and 6 bases at J, with 16 bases between the two ends. Germline CDR1 MDHEN, CDR2 SYDVKM. This CDR3 region has 15 residues. This CDR3 reads CASSRLTGTPGELFF. The CDR3 DNA reads as TGTGCCAGCAGTCGACTCACAGGGACCCCCGGGGAGCTGTTTTTT.

The chain carries TRBV7-2 and TRBJ1-2, with 7 bases fitting TRBD1. V lost 5 bases to trimming and J lost 4 bases; unmatched junction nucleotides: 4. Germline V gene sequence: CDR1 SGHTA, CDR2 FQGNSA. The length of the CDR3 is 13 residues. CDR3 sequence reads: CASSHTGAYGYTF. DNA for the CDR3: TGTGCCAGCAGCCATACAGGGGCCTATGGCTACACCTTC.

The rearrangement joins TRBV7-9 to TRBJ1-1; 7 nucleotides line up with TRBD1. V gave up 5 bases and J gave up 10 bases; unmatched junction bases: 7. Germline V gene data show CDR1 as SEHNR and CDR2 as FQNEAQ (reference sequence). The CDR3 covers 12 residues. The DNA for the CDR3 is TGTGCCAGCAGCGCAGGGGGGTTGCGAGCTTTCTTT. Translation: CASSAGGLRAFF.

This chain joins TRBV27 and TRBJ2-3, with 9 bases aligning to TRBD1. Germline V gives CDR1 MNHEY, CDR2 SMNVEV (reference sequence). There are 15 residues in the CDR3. J lost 5 bases, V lost 5 bases, and 8 bases had no gene match. This CDR3 is CASSLWTGEGDTQYF. In DNA form, the CDR3 reads TGTGCCAGCAGTCTCTGGACAGGGGAGGGAGATACGCAGTATTTT.

V gene TRBV11-3 combines with J gene TRBJ2-1; D is undetermined. The V gene's germline CDR1 is SGHNT and CDR2 YENEEA. The V end lost 2 bases, the J end lost 9 bases, and 8 bases lay between the germline ends. The CDR3 spans 12 residues. The CDR3 reads CASSLLRSEQFF. The CDR3 nucleotides read TGTGCCAGCAGCTTACTACGAAGTGAGCAGTTCTTC. The full variable domain, with the rest looked up from reference TRBV11-3 and TRBJ2-1, is EAGVVQSPRYKIIEKKQPVAFWCNPISGHNTLYWYLQNLGQGPELLIRYENEEAVDDSQLPKDRFSAERLKGVDSTLKIQPAELGDSAVYLCASSLLRSEQFFGPGTRLTVL.

This clone showed up just a few times. The chain has TRBV11-1 and TRBJ2-7; perhaps TRBD2 as D (5 bases). The CDR3 loop spans 12 amino acids. Deletions cut 5 bases from V and 6 bases from J, with 11 bases between. The germline V gene has CDR1 SGHAT and CDR2 FQDESV (reference sequence). CDR3 nucleotides: TGTGCCAGCAGCCGTGGGGAGCGCGAGCAGTACTTC. Translated: CASSRGEREQYF.

V gene TRBV30 combines with J gene TRBJ2-1; 12 bases fit TRBD2. Germline V gene data show CDR1 as GTSNPN and CDR2 as SVGIG (reference sequence). This CDR3 has 19 amino acids. Trimming cost V 0 bases and J 2 bases; bases outside gene matches: 11. This CDR3 reads CAWSVNPLTSGRPYNEQFF. CDR3 coding DNA: TGTGCCTGGAGTGTAAATCCCCTGACTAGCGGGAGACCCTACAATGAGCAGTTCTTC.

V gene TRBV7-2 combines with J gene TRBJ1-1; no clear D gene. The CDR3 is 13 amino acids. Germline V lookup: CDR1 SGHTA, CDR2 FQGNSA. V was shortened by 5 bases and J by 2 bases, with 9 bases between the two germline ends. CDR3: CASSPVGNTEAFF. CDR3 nucleotide sequence: TGTGCCAGCAGCCCGGTAGGAAACACTGAAGCTTTCTTT.

V is TRBV6-1 and J is TRBJ2-1, with 11 bases aligning to TRBD2. V lost 3 bases, J lost 2 bases, and 3 bases stayed unmatched. The CDR3 covers 16 residues. Germline CDR1 reads MNHNS; CDR2 reads SASEGT. The CDR3 coding sequence is TGTGCCAGCAGTGAGCCGGGACTAGCGGCCTACAATGAGCAGTTCTTC. This codes for CASSEPGLAAYNEQFF.

The chain employs TRBV27 and TRBJ2-7; tentatively, D is TRBD1 or TRBD2 (5 bases each). In germline, CDR1 is MNHEY, CDR2 SMNVEV (reference sequence). The CDR3 is made up of 14 amino acids. With 5 bases removed from V and 4 bases from J, the gap between germline ends came to 15 bases. DNA for the CDR3: TGTGCCAGCAGTCCCCGGGACCGGCGGTACGAGCAGTACTTC. Its translation: CASSPRDRRYEQYF.

J is TRBJ2-3 and V is TRBV29-1, with a weak D call TRBD2 (6 bases). Germline CDR1 and CDR2: SQVTM and ANQGSEA. Trimming pared 4 bases from V and 3 bases from J, leaving 14 bases between. The CDR3 is 14 amino acids. CDR3 protein: CSVVRLAGTDTQYF. The DNA of the CDR3 is TGCAGCGTTGTTCGTTTGGCGGGAACAGATACGCAGTATTTT.

This chain joins TRBV28 and TRBJ2-2; possible D gene TRBD1, 5 bases. The CDR3 extends over 17 amino acids. Trimming pared 4 bases from V and 3 bases from J, leaving 18 bases between. Looked up from germline, CDR1 is MDHEN and CDR2 is SYDVKM. The CDR3 region is CASSSAMSTDDTGELFF. The CDR3 nucleotides are TGTGCCAGCAGTTCAGCTATGTCGACAGACGACACCGGGGAGCTGTTTTTT.